One sample yielded the 22 T cell receptor beta chains listed below, sequenced in a study of cytomegalovirus exposure and HLA in healthy donors. Sequencing used immunoSEQ multiplex PCR; TCRdb keeps in-frame clones, though not all of them. The sample contains over 75,000 clones, more than 75% of which appear only once. The sequenced material came from PBMCs. These TCRs come from a man younger than 40 in good health and CMV-seronegative.

This chain joins TRBV6-5 and TRBJ1-2, with D maybe TRBD1 (5 bases). The V gene's germline CDR1 is MNHEY and CDR2 SVGAGI. This CDR3 has 14 residues. Trimming took 5 bases from V and 8 from J, leaving 18 bases between them. CDR3 sequence (DNA): TGTGCCAGCAGTCAGCAGGGTGTAGGAGTAGGCTACACCTTC. Translation: CASSQQGVGVGYTF.

The V call is TRBV9, the J call TRBJ2-1; unclear D gene. Germline CDR1 is SGDLS and CDR2 is YYNGEE. Deletions cut 0 bases from V and 8 bases from J, with 12 bases between. This CDR3 spans 14 amino acids. The CDR3 region is CASSVEARVHEQFF. The DNA for the CDR3 is TGTGCCAGCAGCGTAGAGGCTAGAGTCCATGAGCAGTTCTTC.

The rearrangement uses TRBV19 and TRBJ2-1; no clear D. Trimming left V 6 bases short and J 4 bases short, with 10 bases between. The germline V gene has CDR1 LNHDA and CDR2 SQIVND (reference sequence). There are 13 residues in the CDR3. The CDR3 sequence: CASSLDLYNEQFF. The CDR3 coding sequence is TGTGCCAGTAGCCTTGACTTGTACAATGAGCAGTTCTTC.

This chain links TRBV6-1 with TRBJ1-1; the D is unclear. Deletions cut 0 bases from V and 5 bases from J, with 7 bases between. CDR3 length equals 13 residues. CDR1 MNHNS and CDR2 SASEGT come from the germline V gene. For the CDR3, the DNA is TGTGCCAGCAGTGAAGCGCGGGTGACTGAAGCTTTCTTT. Protein: CASSEARVTEAFF.

The rearrangement joins TRBV5-1 to TRBJ2-1, with 8 bases matching TRBD2. The CDR3 has 13 residues. The V gene's germline CDR1 is SGHRS and CDR2 YFSETQ. The trim removed 9 bases at V and 3 bases at J, leaving 5 bases unmatched. The CDR3 coding sequence is TGCGCCACCCGCGGGGGGCTCTACAATGAGCAGTTCTTC. Translation: CATRGGLYNEQFF.

The V and J genes are TRBV5-4 and TRBJ2-7, with 9 bases fitting TRBD1. The CDR3 spans 15 residues. Losses at the gene ends were 4 bases for V and 1 base for J; bases not matched to a gene: 6. Per germline, CDR1 SGHNT and CDR2 YYREEE (reference sequence). CDR3 DNA sequence: TGTGCCAGCAGCGGCCGGGACAGGGCATCCTACGAGCAGTACTTC. Translation gives CASSGRDRASYEQYF.

The CDR3 protein is CASSPGDRGYTF. The CDR3 nucleotides are TGTGCCAGCAGTCCTGGGGACAGGGGCTACACCTTC. The rearrangement uses TRBV27 and TRBJ1-2; TRBD1 matches 8 bases. Germline CDR1 is MNHEY and CDR2 is SMNVEV (reference sequence). V gave up 5 bases and J gave up 8 bases; unmatched junction bases: 4. This CDR3 comprises 12 residues.

V gene TRBV6-4 combines with J gene TRBJ1-1; D gene unclear. The germline V and J ends were trimmed by 3 bases and 1 base, with 9 bases remaining between them. The CDR3 loop spans 14 amino acids. Germline values: CDR1 MRHNA, CDR2 SNTAGT. The CDR3 sequence: CASSENRENTEAFF. The CDR3 nucleotides are TGTGCCAGCAGTGAGAACAGAGAGAACACTGAAGCTTTCTTT.

The chain recombines TRBV7-8 with TRBJ2-5, with no clear D. Germline V gene data show CDR1 as SGHVS and CDR2 as FQNEAQ. The length of the CDR3 is 16 residues. Between the trimmed V and J ends, which lost 0 bases and 0 bases, there was a span of 11 bases. For the CDR3, the DNA is TGTGCCAGCAGCTTAGCGTTCTTAGCAAACCAAGAGACCCAGTACTTC. Residues: CASSLAFLANQETQYF.

This clone appeared once. CDR3 bases: TGTGCCAGCAGCTTCTGGGACAGGGGGAATGAGCAGTTCTTC. Translation gives CASSFWDRGNEQFF. V gene TRBV11-2 combines with J gene TRBJ2-1; 11 bases are a match to TRBD1. The V gene end was trimmed by 3 bases and the J gene end by 7 bases; junction bases not matched to a gene: 2. Germline values: CDR1 SGHAT, CDR2 FQNNGV. The CDR3 sequence is 14 residues long.

This clone was seen once. This chain links TRBV10-3 with TRBJ2-5; 9 nucleotides agree with TRBD1. Germline loops: CDR1 ENHRY, CDR2 SYGVKD. The CDR3 extends over 13 amino acids. The junction had 4 bases not matched to a gene; V was cut back by 6 bases and J by 5 bases. CDR3 DNA sequence: TGTGCCATCAGCGCCGGGACAGGGGAGACCCAGTACTTC. Its translation: CAISAGTGETQYF.

The gene calls are TRBV5-4 and TRBJ2-3; 9 positions agree with TRBD1. Germline V gene sequence: CDR1 SGHNT, CDR2 YYREEE (reference sequence). The CDR3 extends over 14 amino acids. Germline trimming cut 4 bases from V and 3 bases from J; bases unmatched to any gene: 3. Here the CDR3 DNA reads TGTGCCAGCAGCCCTGGACAGGGGACAGATACGCAGTATTTT. Its protein is CASSPGQGTDTQYF.

The chain recombines TRBV19 with TRBJ2-2; no definite D call. From germline, CDR1 is LNHDA and CDR2 SQIVND (reference sequence). Trimming pared 4 bases from V and 6 bases from J, leaving 12 bases between. The CDR3 spans 14 residues. The CDR3 region is CASSTPARAGELFF. CDR3 DNA: TGTGCCAGTAGTACGCCCGCTAGAGCCGGGGAGCTGTTTTTT.

The chain combines TRBV6-6 with TRBJ1-1; perhaps TRBD1 as D (5 bases). The length of the CDR3 is 13 residues. Germline lookup yields CDR1 MNHNY and CDR2 SVGAGI (reference sequence). Trimming removed 2 bases from V and 8 bases from J, with 12 bases in between. The CDR3 loop is CASSYAGPSEAFF. CDR3 bases: TGTGCCAGCAGTTACGCGGGACCGAGCGAAGCTTTCTTT.

The chain is built from TRBV14 and TRBJ2-5, with no clear D. The V gene lost 0 bases and the J gene lost 5 bases, with 7 bases spanning the gap. CDR3 length: 13 residues. The germline V gene encodes CDR1 SGHDN and CDR2 FVKESK. The CDR3 here is CASSQEGRETQYF. The CDR3 nucleotides are TGTGCCAGCAGCCAAGAGGGCCGGGAGACCCAGTACTTC.

This clone was counted a single time. Other DNA sequences of this sample code for an identical CDR3. This chain links TRBV2 with TRBJ2-1; 9 bases fit TRBD2. The junction had 11 bases not matched to a gene; V was cut back by 4 bases and J by 7 bases. Germline V gene data show CDR1 as SNHLY and CDR2 as FYNNEI. The CDR3 spans 16 residues. CDR3 in DNA: TGTGCCAGCAGTGGGGGCGGGGGGGGGATGTATAATGAGCAGTTCTTC. Its translation is CASSGGGGGMYNEQFF.

The chain is built from TRBV27 and TRBJ1-5; maybe TRBD1 (6 bases). The CDR3 loop spans 16 amino acids. Germline CDR1 reads MNHEY; CDR2 reads SMNVEV (reference sequence). The ends were cut back, 4 bases at V and 2 bases at J, with 15 bases in the middle. Here the CDR3 DNA reads TGTGCCAGCAGTTCGGTACAGGGATTGGGCAATCAGCCCCAGCATTTT. It translates to CASSSVQGLGNQPQHF.

In this sample, this clone turned up once. The V and J genes are TRBV7-3 and TRBJ2-2; D is perhaps TRBD2 (5 bases). V shed 5 bases and J shed 5 bases, with 9 bases lying between them. The CDR3 covers 13 residues. Germline loops: CDR1 SGHTA, CDR2 FQGTGA. CDR3 DNA sequence: TGTGCCAGCAGCCGCGAGCGGACCGGGGAGCTGTTTTTT. The encoded protein is CASSRERTGELFF.

The chain recombines TRBV28 with TRBJ1-6; tentatively, D is TRBD1 (5 bases). Germline V CDR1 and CDR2: MDHEN, SYDVKM. The length of the CDR3 is 15 residues. Trimming shortened V by 3 bases and J by 10 bases, and 16 bases separated the two germline ends. This chain's CDR3 is CASSFLPGEGSPLHF. CDR3 bases: TGTGCCAGCAGTTTTCTGCCGGGAGAGGGGTCACCCCTCCACTTT.

This chain uses TRBV11-2 with TRBJ2-1, with D possibly matching TRBD1 (7 bases). The V and J ends lost 3 bases and 9 bases respectively, with 15 bases between them. The CDR3 totals 14 residues. Looked up from germline, CDR1 is SGHAT and CDR2 is FQNNGV. In DNA, the CDR3 is TGTGCCAGCAGCTTCGGCAGGGGGGTGACTGAGCAGTTCTTC. Its translation: CASSFGRGVTEQFF.

The J gene is TRBJ2-1, the V gene TRBV6-1; D call uncertain. The V gene lost 5 bases and the J gene lost 5 bases, with 7 bases spanning the gap. Germline CDR1 reads MNHNS; CDR2 reads SASEGT. This CDR3 spans 12 amino acids. CDR3 residues: CASSLQNNEQFF. The CDR3 region has the DNA TGTGCCAGCAGTCTACAGAACAATGAGCAGTTCTTC.

The chain employs TRBV7-9 and TRBJ2-7, with 7 bases identical to TRBD1. Germline V gives CDR1 SEHNR, CDR2 FQNEAQ (reference sequence). The CDR3 loop spans 15 amino acids. Unmatched junction bases numbered 7, after V lost 5 bases and J lost 0 bases. The CDR3 DNA reads as TGTGCCAGCAGCCCTCGACAGGGAAGCTCCTACGAGCAGTACTTC. Amino acid sequence: CASSPRQGSSYEQYF.